The entry below describes one T cell receptor (beta chain). What it binds is unknown. This record belongs to a study of cytomegalovirus exposure and HLA in healthy donors. The PCR made use of 60 Vbeta and 13 Jbeta primers. Original methodology: Roughly 11 million of the roughly 80 million unique TCR beta chains counted in a later analysis were shared. Sequenced by immunoSEQ multiplex PCR; TCRdb stores in-frame clones only, minus some. That table supplies the V and J calls and clone size; D and trimming were determined from the DNA. The sample yields 150,000 or so clones, around 76% seen once. This CDR3 region has 20 residues. Trimming removed 7 bases from V and 1 base from J, with 30 bases in between. Germline V gene sequence: CDR1 SGDLS, CDR2 YYNGEE. Broader study findings: Most observed TCR sequences were rare, whereas some public TCRs were detected in many donors. Sequencing had likely introduced a cluster of highly shared sequence variants as an artifact. Most of the TCR beta V segments (in an earlier analysis) were productive either about 87% or about 30% of the time.

The genes are TRBV9 and TRBJ2-1; tentative D call: TRBD2 (6 bases). The receptor comes from a male donor in good health and CMV-seronegative. The sequenced material came from PBMCs. The CDR3: CASLPSLRDSKPKSYNEQFF. The CDR3 coding sequence is TGTGCCAGCCTTCCCTCACTCCGGGACTCCAAGCCTAAGTCCTACAATGAGCAGTTCTTC.